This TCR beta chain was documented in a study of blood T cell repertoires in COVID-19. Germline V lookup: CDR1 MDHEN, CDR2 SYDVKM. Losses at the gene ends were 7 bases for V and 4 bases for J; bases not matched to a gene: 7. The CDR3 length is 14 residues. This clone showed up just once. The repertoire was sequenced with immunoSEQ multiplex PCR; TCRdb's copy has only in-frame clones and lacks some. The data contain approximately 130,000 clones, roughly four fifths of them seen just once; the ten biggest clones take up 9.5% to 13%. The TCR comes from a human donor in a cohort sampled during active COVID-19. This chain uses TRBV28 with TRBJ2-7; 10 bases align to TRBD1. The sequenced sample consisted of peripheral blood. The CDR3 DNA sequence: TGTGCCAGCACCTACCGGGACAGGGGTTACGAGCAGTACTTC. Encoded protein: CASTYRDRGYEQYF.